This T cell receptor (beta chain) derives from a study of T cell changes during pregnancy in multiple sclerosis (dated by TCRdb to the late 2010s). Background for the entire study: The study looked at changes in the T cell repertoire across pregnancy in women with multiple sclerosis.

Note on this clone: Its antigen is unknown. No base quality values were provided; no much bigger clone lies one nucleotide off.

Library generation was performed with the immunoSEQ multiplex PCR assay. Imported from immuneACCESS, the table was reduced by TCRdb to in-frame sequences with V and J called. These copies leave out some clones; in studies compared against another copy, an unresolved V gene accounts for under half, and the cause of the remainder is not known. In this sample the table shows tens of thousands of clones, about 89% of which occur a single time. The top ten hold roughly 2.8% of the sample. There are 19 amino acids in the CDR3, from cysteine to phenylalanine inclusive. Only CDR3 DNA remains: 57 bases, in frame from the first base. CDR1 and CDR2 are drawn from the germline V gene: MDHEN, SYDVKM. Cut back by 7 bases and 5 bases, the V and J ends lie 31 bases apart.

This sequence originates from a female donor in good health, enrolled as a control in a pregnancy study. The chain uses TRBV28 and TRBJ2-3; TRBD1 could be the D gene, as 6 bases match. Material: CD4+ T cells from peripheral blood mononuclear cells, obtained in the third trimester of pregnancy. For the CDR3, the sequence is CASTPHGGSPPHTEDTQYF. Read as DNA, the sequence is TGTGCCAGCACCCCTCATGGGGGCAGTCCCCCACACACGGAAGATACGCAGTATTTT.